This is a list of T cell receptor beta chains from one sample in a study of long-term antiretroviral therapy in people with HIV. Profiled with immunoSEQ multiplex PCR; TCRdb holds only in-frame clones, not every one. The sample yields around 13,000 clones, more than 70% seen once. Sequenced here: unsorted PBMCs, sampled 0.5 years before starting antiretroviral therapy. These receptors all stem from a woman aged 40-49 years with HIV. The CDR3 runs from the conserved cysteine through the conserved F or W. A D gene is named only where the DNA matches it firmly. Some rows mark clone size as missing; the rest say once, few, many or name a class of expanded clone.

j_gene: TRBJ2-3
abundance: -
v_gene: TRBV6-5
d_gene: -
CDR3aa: CASSYGRGRTDTQYF
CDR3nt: TGTGCCAGCAGTTACGGGCGGGGACGGACAGATACGCAGTATTTT

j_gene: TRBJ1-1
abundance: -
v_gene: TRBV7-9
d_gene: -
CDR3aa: CASSFGVYTEAFF
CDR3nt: TGTGCCAGCAGCTTTGGAGTATACACTGAAGCTTTCTTT

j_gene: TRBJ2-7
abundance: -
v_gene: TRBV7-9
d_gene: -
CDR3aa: CASIAVDYEQYF
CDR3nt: TGTGCCAGCATTGCCGTGGACTACGAGCAGTACTTC

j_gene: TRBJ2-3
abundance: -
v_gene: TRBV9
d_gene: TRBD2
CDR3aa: CASSVAGGKDTQYF
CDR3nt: TGTGCCAGCAGCGTAGCGGGGGGGAAAGATACGCAGTATTTT

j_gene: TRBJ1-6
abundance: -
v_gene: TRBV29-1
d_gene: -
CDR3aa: CSVSNSGNSPLHF
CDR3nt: TGCAGCGTCAGTAACTCAGGGAATTCACCCCTCCACTTT

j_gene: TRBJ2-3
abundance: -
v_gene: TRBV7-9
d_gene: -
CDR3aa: CASSPRGLTDTQYF
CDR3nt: TGTGCCAGCAGCCCCCGAGGCCTCACAGATACGCAGTATTTT

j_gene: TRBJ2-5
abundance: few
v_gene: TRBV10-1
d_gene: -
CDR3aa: CASSDEETQYF
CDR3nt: TGCGCCAGCAGTGACGAAGAGACCCAGTACTTC

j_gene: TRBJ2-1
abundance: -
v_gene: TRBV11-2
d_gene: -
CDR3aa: CASSPGTNSYNEQFF
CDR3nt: TGTGCCAGCAGCCCCGGGACCAACTCCTACAATGAGCAGTTCTTC

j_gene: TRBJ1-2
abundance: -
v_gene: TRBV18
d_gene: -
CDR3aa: CASSPGNGYTF
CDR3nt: TGTGCCAGCTCACCCGGGAATGGCTACACCTTC

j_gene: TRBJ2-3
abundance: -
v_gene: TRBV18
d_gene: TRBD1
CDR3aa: CASSPYAGQGGDTQYF
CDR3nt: TGTGCCAGCTCACCTTACGCAGGACAGGGCGGAGATACGCAGTATTTT

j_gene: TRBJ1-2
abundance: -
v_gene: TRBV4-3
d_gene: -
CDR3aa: CASSQDWVDNYGYTF
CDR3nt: TGCGCCAGCAGCCAAGATTGGGTGGATAACTATGGCTACACCTTC

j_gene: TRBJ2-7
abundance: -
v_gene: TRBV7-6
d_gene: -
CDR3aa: CASSGMTGPYEQYF
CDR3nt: TGTGCCAGCAGCGGGATGACAGGTCCCTACGAGCAGTACTTC

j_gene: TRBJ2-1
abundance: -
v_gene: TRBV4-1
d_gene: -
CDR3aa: CASSQTGTNYNEQFF
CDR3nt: TGCGCCAGCAGCCAGACCGGGACAAACTACAATGAGCAGTTCTTC

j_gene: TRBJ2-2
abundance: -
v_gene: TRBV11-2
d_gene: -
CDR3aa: CASSLEGTNTGELFF
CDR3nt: TGTGCCAGCAGCTTAGAGGGGACGAACACCGGGGAGCTGTTTTTT

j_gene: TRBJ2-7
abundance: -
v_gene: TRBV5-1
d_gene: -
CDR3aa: CASSPIGPGEQYF
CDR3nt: TGCGCCAGCAGCCCTATCGGACCGGGCGAGCAGTACTTC

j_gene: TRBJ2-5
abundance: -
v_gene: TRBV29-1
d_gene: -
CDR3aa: CSVEGDGRGETQYF
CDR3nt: TGCAGCGTTGAAGGAGACGGGAGAGGAGAGACCCAGTACTTC

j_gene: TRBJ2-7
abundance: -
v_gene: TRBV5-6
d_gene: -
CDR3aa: CASTGRVGGPYYEQYF
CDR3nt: TGTGCCAGCACCGGAAGGGTGGGGGGCCCCTACTACGAGCAGTACTTC

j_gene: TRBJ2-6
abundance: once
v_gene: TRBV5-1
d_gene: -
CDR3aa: CASSSLGSGANVLTF
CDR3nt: TGCGCCAGCAGCTCCCTTGGCTCTGGGGCCAACGTCCTGACTTTC

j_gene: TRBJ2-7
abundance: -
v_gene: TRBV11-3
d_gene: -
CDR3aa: CASSSVAEGYSYEQYF
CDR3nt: TGTGCCAGCAGCTCGGTCGCAGAAGGCTACTCCTACGAGCAGTACTTC

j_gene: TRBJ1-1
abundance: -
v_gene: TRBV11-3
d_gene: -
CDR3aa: CASSLDIRAYGEAFF
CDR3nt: TGTGCCAGCAGCTTAGATATAAGGGCTTACGGTGAAGCTTTCTTT

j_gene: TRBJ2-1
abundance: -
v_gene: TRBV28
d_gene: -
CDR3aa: CASSLPGDEQFF
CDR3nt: TGTGCCAGCAGTTTACCGGGGGATGAGCAGTTCTTC

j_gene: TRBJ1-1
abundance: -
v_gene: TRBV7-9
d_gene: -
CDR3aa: CASSLGAPEAFF
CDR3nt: TGTGCCAGCAGCTTAGGGGCTCCTGAAGCTTTCTTT

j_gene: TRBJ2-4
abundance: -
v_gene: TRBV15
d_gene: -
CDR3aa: CATLNKNIQYF
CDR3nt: TGTGCCACCCTTAACAAAAACATTCAGTACTTC

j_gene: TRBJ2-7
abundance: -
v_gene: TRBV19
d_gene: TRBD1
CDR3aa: CASGTGGDYEQYF
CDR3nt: TGTGCCAGCGGGACAGGCGGAGACTACGAGCAGTACTTC

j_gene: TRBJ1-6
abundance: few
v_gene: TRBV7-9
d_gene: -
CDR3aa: CASRDEGVRNSPLHF
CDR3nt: TGTGCCAGCAGGGACGAAGGGGTACGGAATTCACCCCTCCACTTT

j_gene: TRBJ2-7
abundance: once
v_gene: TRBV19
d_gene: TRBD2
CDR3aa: CASSMGFSGRTYEQYF
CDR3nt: TGTGCCAGTAGTATGGGTTTTAGCGGGAGGACCTACGAGCAGTACTTC

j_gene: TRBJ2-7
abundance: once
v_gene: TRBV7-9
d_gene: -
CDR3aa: CASSLEVGGFGEQYF
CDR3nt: TGTGCCAGCAGCTTAGAAGTAGGAGGGTTCGGCGAGCAGTACTTC

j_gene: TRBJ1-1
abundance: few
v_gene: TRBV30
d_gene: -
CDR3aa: CARDQGWNTEAFF
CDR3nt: TGTGCCCGTGATCAGGGTTGGAACACTGAAGCTTTCTTT

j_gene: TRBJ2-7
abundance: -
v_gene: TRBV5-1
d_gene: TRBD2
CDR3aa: CASSLGLLAGLEQYF
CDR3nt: TGCGCCAGCAGTCTTGGGTTGCTAGCGGGACTCGAGCAGTACTTC

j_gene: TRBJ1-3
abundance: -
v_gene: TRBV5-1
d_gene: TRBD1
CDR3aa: CASSLGTGGNTIYF
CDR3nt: TGCGCCAGCAGCTTGGGGACAGGCGGAAACACCATATATTTT

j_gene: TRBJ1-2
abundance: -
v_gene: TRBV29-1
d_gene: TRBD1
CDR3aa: CSVLPPTGESYGYTF
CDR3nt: TGCAGCGTCCTCCCTCCGACAGGGGAAAGCTATGGCTACACCTTC

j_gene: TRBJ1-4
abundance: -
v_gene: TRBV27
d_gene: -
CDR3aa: CASSLLPSGATNEKLFF
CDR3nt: TGTGCCAGCAGCCTCCTCCCCTCGGGGGCAACTAATGAAAAACTGTTTTTT

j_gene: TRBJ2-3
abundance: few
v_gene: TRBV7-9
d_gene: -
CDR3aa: CASSLVAAPTDTQYF
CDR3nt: TGTGCCAGCAGCTTAGTGGCAGCTCCTACAGATACGCAGTATTTT

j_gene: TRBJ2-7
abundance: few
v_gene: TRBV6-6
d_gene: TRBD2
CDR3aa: CASSFPGLADEQYF
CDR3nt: TGTGCCAGCAGTTTCCCGGGACTAGCGGACGAGCAGTACTTC

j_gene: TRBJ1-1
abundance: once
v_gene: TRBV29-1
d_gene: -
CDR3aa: CSVEFGAGSLEAFF
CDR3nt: TGCAGCGTTGAATTCGGAGCGGGGAGTCTAGAAGCTTTCTTT

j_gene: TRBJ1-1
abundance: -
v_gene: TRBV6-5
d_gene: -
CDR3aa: CASSLSRDGTEAFF
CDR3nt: TGTGCCAGCAGTCTTAGCCGGGACGGCACTGAAGCTTTCTTT

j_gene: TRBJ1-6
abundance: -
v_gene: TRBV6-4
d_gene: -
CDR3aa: CASSDSTANSPLHF
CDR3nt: TGTGCCAGCAGTGACTCAACTGCAAATTCACCCCTCCACTTT

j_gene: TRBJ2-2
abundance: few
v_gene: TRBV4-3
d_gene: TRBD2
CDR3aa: CASSQEVLAGRTGELFF
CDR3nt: TGCGCCAGCAGCCAAGAGGTCCTAGCGGGGCGCACCGGGGAGCTGTTTTTT

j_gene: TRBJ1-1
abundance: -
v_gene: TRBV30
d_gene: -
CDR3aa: CAWSIGSITEAFF
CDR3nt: TGTGCCTGGAGTATAGGCAGCATCACTGAAGCTTTCTTT

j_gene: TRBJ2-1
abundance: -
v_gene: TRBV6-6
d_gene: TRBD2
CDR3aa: CASRFGLGDNEQFF
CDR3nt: TGTGCCAGCAGGTTCGGACTAGGCGACAATGAGCAGTTCTTC

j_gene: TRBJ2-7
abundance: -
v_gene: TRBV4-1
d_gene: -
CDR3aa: CASSPVSGTAFYEQYF
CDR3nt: TGCGCCAGCAGCCCAGTGAGCGGGACAGCCTTCTACGAGCAGTACTTC

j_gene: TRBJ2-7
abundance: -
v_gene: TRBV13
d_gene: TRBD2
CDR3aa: CASSLGLAGGYEQYF
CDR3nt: TGTGCCAGCAGCCTAGGACTAGCGGGAGGGTACGAGCAGTACTTC

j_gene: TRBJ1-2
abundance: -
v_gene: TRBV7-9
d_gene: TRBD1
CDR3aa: CASSPDRSFYGYTF
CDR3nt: TGTGCCAGCAGCCCGGACAGGTCCTTCTATGGCTACACCTTC

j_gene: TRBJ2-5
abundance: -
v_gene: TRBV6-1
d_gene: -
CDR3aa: CASSESETQYF
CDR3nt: TGTGCCAGCAGTGAATCCGAGACCCAGTACTTC

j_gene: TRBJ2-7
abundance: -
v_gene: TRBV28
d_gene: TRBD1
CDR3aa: CASLRDRGLEQYF
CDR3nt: TGTGCCAGCCTCCGGGACAGGGGGCTCGAGCAGTACTTC

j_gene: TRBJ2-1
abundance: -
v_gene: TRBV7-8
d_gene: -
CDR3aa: CASSLVGRNEQFF
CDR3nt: TGTGCCAGCAGCTTAGTAGGGAGAAATGAGCAGTTCTTC

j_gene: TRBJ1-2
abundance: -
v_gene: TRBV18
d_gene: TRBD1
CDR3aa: CASSPLDRTYGYTF
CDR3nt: TGTGCCAGCTCACCACTGGACAGGACGTATGGCTACACCTTC

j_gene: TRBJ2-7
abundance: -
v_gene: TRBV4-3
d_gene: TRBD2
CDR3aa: CASSRASGGSYEQYF
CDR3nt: TGCGCCAGCAGCCGGGCTAGCGGGGGGTCCTACGAGCAGTACTTC

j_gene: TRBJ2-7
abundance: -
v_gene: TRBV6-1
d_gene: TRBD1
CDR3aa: CASSGTGYEQYF
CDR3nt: TGTGCCAGCAGTGGGACAGGGTACGAGCAGTACTTC

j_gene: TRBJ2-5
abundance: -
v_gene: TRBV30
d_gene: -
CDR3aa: CAWTHYRDKKGGPQETQYF
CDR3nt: TGTGCCTGGACCCACTACCGGGACAAAAAAGGGGGGCCCCAAGAGACCCAGTACTTC

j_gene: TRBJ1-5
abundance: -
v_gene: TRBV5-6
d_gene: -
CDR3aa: CASSFGYNQPQHF
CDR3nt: TGTGCCAGCAGCTTCGGATACAATCAGCCCCAGCATTTT

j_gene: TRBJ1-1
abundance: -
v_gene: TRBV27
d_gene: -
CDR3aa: CASSSRRGENTEAFF
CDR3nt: TGTGCCAGCAGTTCCCGCCGAGGTGAGAACACTGAAGCTTTCTTT

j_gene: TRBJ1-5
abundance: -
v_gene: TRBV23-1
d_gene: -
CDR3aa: CASSHGNQPQHF
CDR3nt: TGCGCCAGCAGTCATGGCAATCAGCCCCAGCATTTT

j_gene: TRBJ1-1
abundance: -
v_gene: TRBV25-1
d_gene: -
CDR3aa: CASSVTGEAFF
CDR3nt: TGTGCCAGCAGTGTGACAGGCGAAGCTTTCTTT

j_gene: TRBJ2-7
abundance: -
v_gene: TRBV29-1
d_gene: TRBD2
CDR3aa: CSVEPSSGSYEQYF
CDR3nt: TGCAGCGTTGAACCGTCTAGCGGCTCCTACGAGCAGTACTTC

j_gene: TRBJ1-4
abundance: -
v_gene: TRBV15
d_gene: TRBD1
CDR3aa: CATSRDRGWDEKLFF
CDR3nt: TGTGCCACCAGCAGGGACAGGGGGTGGGATGAAAAACTGTTTTTT

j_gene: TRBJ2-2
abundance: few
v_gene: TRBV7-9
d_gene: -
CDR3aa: CASSRGPSGELFF
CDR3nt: TGTGCCAGCAGCCGGGGACCCTCCGGGGAGCTGTTTTTT

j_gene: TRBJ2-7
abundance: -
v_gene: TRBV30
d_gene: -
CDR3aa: CAWSGGSDSSYEQYF
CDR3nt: TGTGCCTGGAGTGGAGGGTCAGACAGCTCCTACGAGCAGTACTTC

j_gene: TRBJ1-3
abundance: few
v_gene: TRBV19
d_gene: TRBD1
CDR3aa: CASSDWTGTGNTIYF
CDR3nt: TGTGCCAGTAGCGATTGGACAGGGACTGGAAACACCATATATTTT

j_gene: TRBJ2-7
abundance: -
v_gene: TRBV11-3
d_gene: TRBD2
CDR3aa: CASSPSAGAPYEQYF
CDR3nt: TGTGCCAGCAGCCCATCAGCGGGAGCGCCCTACGAGCAGTACTTC